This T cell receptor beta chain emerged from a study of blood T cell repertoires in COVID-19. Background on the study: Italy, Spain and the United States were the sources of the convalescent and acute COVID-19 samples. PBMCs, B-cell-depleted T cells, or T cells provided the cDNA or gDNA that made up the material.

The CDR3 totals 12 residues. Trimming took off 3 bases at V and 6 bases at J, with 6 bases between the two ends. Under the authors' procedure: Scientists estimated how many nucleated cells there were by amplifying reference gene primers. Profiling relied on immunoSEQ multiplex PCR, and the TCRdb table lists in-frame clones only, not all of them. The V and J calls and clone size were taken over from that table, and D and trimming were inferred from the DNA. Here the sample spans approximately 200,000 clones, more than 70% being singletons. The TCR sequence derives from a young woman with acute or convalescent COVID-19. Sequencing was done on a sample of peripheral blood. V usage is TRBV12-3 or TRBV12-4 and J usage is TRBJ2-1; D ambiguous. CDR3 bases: TGTGCCAGCAGTTTCTACCGCAATGAGCAGTTCTTC. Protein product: CASSFYRNEQFF.